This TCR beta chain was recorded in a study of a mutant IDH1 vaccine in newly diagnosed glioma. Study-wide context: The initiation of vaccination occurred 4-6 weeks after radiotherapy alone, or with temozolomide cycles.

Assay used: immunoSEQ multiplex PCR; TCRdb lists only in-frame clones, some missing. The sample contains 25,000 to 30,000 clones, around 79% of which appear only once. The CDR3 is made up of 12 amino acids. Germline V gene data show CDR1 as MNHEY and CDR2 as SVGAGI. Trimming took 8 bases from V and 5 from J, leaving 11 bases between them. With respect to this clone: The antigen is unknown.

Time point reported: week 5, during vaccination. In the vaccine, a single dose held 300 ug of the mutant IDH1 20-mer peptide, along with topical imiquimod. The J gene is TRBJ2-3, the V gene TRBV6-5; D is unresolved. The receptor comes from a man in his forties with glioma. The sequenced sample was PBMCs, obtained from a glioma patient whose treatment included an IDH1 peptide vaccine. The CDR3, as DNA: TGTGCCAGCGCCGATAGTAGAGATACGCAGTATTTT. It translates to CASADSRDTQYF.